These 20 T cell receptor beta chains were all obtained from the same sample, sequenced in a study of T cells in localized non-small cell lung cancer. Profiling relied on immunoSEQ multiplex PCR, and the TCRdb table lists in-frame clones only, not all of them. Among roughly 90,000 clones listed, approximately 90% were seen once. Sequencing was performed on PBMCs, taken before any cancer treatment. The receptor source for this set is a woman aged 40-69 years with stage II squamous cell lung carcinoma.

The CDR3 bases are TGTGCCAGCACCAAGACAGGCCCGGGGGCCTACGAGCAGTACTTC. Translating gives CASTKTGPGAYEQYF. This chain connects TRBV28 to TRBJ2-7; either TRBD1 or TRBD2 may fit D (6 bases each). The V end lost 7 bases, the J end lost 2 bases, and 18 bases lay between the germline ends. This CDR3 contains 15 residues. Germline assignment: CDR1 MDHEN and CDR2 SYDVKM.

This sequence joins TRBV29-1 and TRBJ2-7, with a tentative D call TRBD2 (7 bases). The germline V and J ends were trimmed by 3 bases and 5 bases, with 20 bases remaining between them. This CDR3 region has 15 residues. Germline V gene sequence: CDR1 SQVTM, CDR2 ANQGSEA. The DNA of the CDR3 is TGCAGCGTTGAGGAAGGAGGGGGGGGCGCCAACGAGCAGTACTTC. This sequence encodes CSVEEGGGGANEQYF.

The CDR3 loop reads CASSPARGTSGQETQYF. CDR3 coding DNA: TGTGCCAGCAGCCCCGCCCGCGGGACTAGCGGCCAAGAGACCCAGTACTTC. V gene TRBV5-4 combines with J gene TRBJ2-5; 11 nucleotides agree with TRBD2. The CDR3 length is 17 residues. Germline CDR1 is SGHNT and CDR2 is YYREEE (reference sequence). Trimming removed 4 bases from V and 1 base from J; junction bases left unmatched: 9.

The CDR3 spells CASSPEDSISTYEQYF. The CDR3 coding sequence is TGCGCCAGCAGCCCTGAGGACTCGATTTCCACCTACGAGCAGTACTTC. The chain is built from TRBV4-1 and TRBJ2-7; possible D gene TRBD2, 5 bases. Per the germline V gene, CDR1 is MGHRA and CDR2 is YSYEKL. Trimming cost V 4 bases and J 2 bases, with 18 bases left between them. The CDR3 length is 16 residues.

J is TRBJ2-5 and V is TRBV9, with TRBD1 identical over 7 bases. The germline V gene encodes CDR1 SGDLS and CDR2 YYNGEE. CDR3 length equals 13 residues. V shed 0 bases and J 5 bases; nucleotides not matched to a gene: 1. Here the CDR3 reads CASSVGGGETQYF. The DNA of the CDR3 is TGTGCCAGCAGCGTAGGAGGGGGCGAGACCCAGTACTTC.

In nucleotides, the CDR3 is TGCGCCAGCAGTCAGCCTAGCGGGGGGGCCTACGAGCAGTACTTC. Translation: CASSQPSGGAYEQYF. This chain links TRBV23-1 with TRBJ2-7; 12 nucleotides line up with TRBD2. TRBV23-1 carries the ORF label, with uncertain function. The CDR3 totals 15 residues. Germline trimming cut 3 bases from V and 2 bases from J; bases unmatched to any gene: 2.

The chain joins TRBV27 to TRBJ1-2; TRBD1 might be the D (5 bases). CDR3 length: 14 amino acids. Germline values: CDR1 MNHEY, CDR2 SMNVEV (reference sequence). V lost 5 bases, J lost 3 bases, and 13 bases lay in between. CDR3 sequence reads: CASSGRGADYGYTF. CDR3 in DNA: TGTGCCAGCAGTGGGCGGGGCGCTGACTATGGCTACACCTTC.

The chain links TRBV10-3 to TRBJ1-5, with D perhaps matching TRBD1 (5 bases). CDR1 is ENHRY and CDR2 is SYGVKD in the germline V gene. V dropped 0 bases and J dropped 7 bases, with 13 bases sitting between them. The CDR3 length is 15 residues. CDR3 sequence: CAISESGQGDQPQHF. CDR3 bases: TGTGCCATCAGTGAGTCGGGGCAGGGTGACCAGCCCCAGCATTTT.

The CDR3 DNA sequence: TGTGCCAGCTCACCACCGGACCAGCCCCAGCATTTT. It translates to CASSPPDQPQHF. The chain links TRBV18 to TRBJ1-5; D remains unclear. CDR3 length: 12 residues. V lost 0 bases to trimming and J lost 7 bases, with 4 bases between them. The germline CDR1 and CDR2 sequences are KGHSH and LQKENI.

The chain employs TRBV9 and TRBJ1-5; TRBD1 might be the D (5 bases). V lost 7 bases to trimming and J lost 6 bases, with 14 bases between them. Germline V gene lookup returns CDR1 SGDLS and CDR2 YYNGEE. This CDR3 has 13 residues. As DNA, the CDR3 is TGTGCCAGCGGGGAGGGGATGAGTCAGCCCCAGCATTTT. It yields the protein CASGEGMSQPQHF. The whole variable domain, remainder taken from reference TRBV9 and TRBJ1-5, is DSGVTQTPKHLITATGQRVTLRCSPRSGDLSVYWYQQSLDQGLQFLIQYYNGEERAKGNILERFSAQQFPDLHSELNLSSLELGDSALYFCASGEGMSQPQHFGDGTRLSIL.

The chain is built from TRBV28 and TRBJ1-6; D not resolved. Germline assignment: CDR1 MDHEN and CDR2 SYDVKM. Trimming left V 3 bases short and J 7 bases short, with 13 bases between. The CDR3 has 15 residues. CDR3 sequence reads: CASSFFSGGNSPLHF. The CDR3 nucleotides are TGTGCCAGCAGTTTTTTTAGCGGTGGCAATTCACCCCTCCACTTT.

This chain connects TRBV5-1 to TRBJ1-1, with TRBD1 matching 7 bases. V lost 4 bases, J lost 2 bases, and 11 bases stayed unmatched. CDR3 length equals 16 residues. CDR1 is SGHRS, CDR2 YFSETQ, per germline. The CDR3 DNA sequence: TGCGCCAGCAGCCCCCGACCAGGGGGAGGAAACACTGAAGCTTTCTTT. Amino acid sequence: CASSPRPGGGNTEAFF.

This clone has a single count. V and J are TRBV27 and TRBJ1-1, with no clear D. The CDR3 has 14 amino acids. In germline, CDR1 is MNHEY, CDR2 SMNVEV (reference sequence). Between the trimmed V and J ends, which lost 5 bases and 0 bases, there was a span of 10 bases. For the CDR3, the DNA is TGTGCCAGCAGTCTGACACAAATGAACACTGAAGCTTTCTTT. As protein: CASSLTQMNTEAFF.

In its sample, this clone was seen once. CDR3: CASSQERDSTDTQYF. The DNA of the CDR3 is TGTGCCAGCAGCCAAGAACGGGACAGCACAGATACGCAGTATTTT. The chain couples TRBV4-2 to TRBJ2-3; either TRBD1 or TRBD2 may fit D (5 bases each). Per germline, CDR1 LGHNA and CDR2 YNFKEQ. Trimming shortened V by 0 bases and J by 0 bases, and 7 bases separated the two germline ends. The CDR3 is 15 amino acids.

The rearrangement joins TRBV28 to TRBJ1-6; D gene ambiguous. V lost 6 bases, J lost 10 bases, and 10 bases lay in between. The length of the CDR3 is 12 residues. Germline V gives CDR1 MDHEN, CDR2 SYDVKM. The DNA of the CDR3 is TGTGCCAGCAGCCCTCCTGAATCACCCCTCCACTTT. Amino acid sequence: CASSPPESPLHF.

The chain employs TRBV9 and TRBJ1-4; unclear D gene. Per the germline V gene, CDR1 is SGDLS and CDR2 is YYNGEE. This CDR3 is 14 amino acids long. Deletions cut 4 bases from V and 7 bases from J, with 14 bases between. The CDR3 DNA follows: TGTGCCAGCAGCCTGGGCTCTATGGGTGAAAAACTGTTTTTT. Its protein is CASSLGSMGEKLFF.

This chain connects TRBV7-8 to TRBJ1-4; 7 nucleotides line up with TRBD1. The germline CDR1 and CDR2 sequences are SGHVS and FQNEAQ. J was trimmed by 8 bases and V by 1 base; bases with no gene match: 7. This CDR3 is 15 amino acids long. The CDR3 sequence: CASSLEWTGGEKLFF. DNA of the CDR3: TGTGCCAGCAGCTTAGAGTGGACAGGAGGGGAAAAACTGTTTTTT.

CDR3 residues: CASSPGTGAGTDTQYF. As DNA, the CDR3 is TGCGCCAGCAGCCCAGGGACAGGGGCGGGCACAGATACGCAGTATTTT. This rearrangement joins TRBV10-1 to TRBJ2-3; TRBD1 aligns across 10 bases. The CDR3 loop spans 16 amino acids. The V gene's germline CDR1 is WNHNN and CDR2 SYGVQD (reference sequence). Trimming took 6 bases from V and 1 from J; bases not matched to a gene: 7.

The chain carries TRBV5-6 and TRBJ2-7; TRBD1 matches at 8 bases. The CDR3 covers 14 residues. After removal of 4 bases from V and 3 bases from J, the junction contained 6 bases not matched to a gene. From germline, CDR1 is SGHDT and CDR2 YYEEEE. CDR3 in DNA: TGTGCCAGCAGCGGACAGGGAGCGAGCTACGAGCAGTACTTC. It yields the protein CASSGQGASYEQYF.

This clone was found once. CDR3 DNA: TGTGCCAGCAGTGACCTCGGCGGAATATATGGCTACACCTTC. Protein sequence: CASSDLGGIYGYTF. The genes are TRBV6-6 and TRBJ1-2; no definite D call. This CDR3 is 14 amino acids long. The germline V and J ends were trimmed by 5 bases and 5 bases, with 15 bases remaining between them. Germline V gene lookup returns CDR1 MNHNY and CDR2 SVGAGI (reference sequence).